The 10 T cell receptor beta chains listed next were all sequenced from one sample in a study of blood T cell repertoires in COVID-19 (dated by TCRdb to about 2020). Libraries were prepared through the immunoSEQ multiplex PCR assay. The immuneACCESS repertoire file appears here via TCRdb, limited to in-frame rearrangements. These files lack a portion of the clones; in checked studies, under half of the deficit traces to unresolved V genes, and the cause of the others is not known. The sample includes about 150,000 clones, with about 87% observed a single time. The leading ten clones occupy 2.5% of the sample. The sample comprised peripheral blood. The receptors stem from a human donor with COVID-19, enrolled during active disease. The donor label of this sample is uncertain.

This clone was recorded once. This rearrangement joins TRBV27 to TRBJ1-2, with D tentatively TRBD1 (5 bases). Trimming removed 0 bases at V and 8 bases at J, with 16 bases between. The CDR3 runs to 15 residues. The germline V gene has CDR1 MNHEY and CDR2 SMNVEV (reference sequence). The CDR3 DNA reads as TGTGCCAGCAGTTTATCGATTGGAGGGGCTGGCGGCTACACCTTC. This codes for CASSLSIGGAGGYTF.

The V call is TRBV7-3, the J call TRBJ2-2, with 7 nucleotides matching TRBD2. CDR3 size: 15 residues. Germline lookup yields CDR1 SGHTA and CDR2 FQGTGA. The trim removed 5 bases at V and 0 bases at J, leaving 3 bases unmatched. CDR3 coding DNA: TGTGCCAGCAGCCCTAGCGGACCGAACACCGGGGAGCTGTTTTTT. Residues: CASSPSGPNTGELFF.

This chain connects TRBV19 to TRBJ1-1; the D gene is possibly TRBD1 (6 bases). Germline V gene data show CDR1 as LNHDA and CDR2 as SQIVND (reference sequence). This CDR3 has 16 residues. V lost 3 bases and J lost 0, with 14 bases in between. Here the CDR3 reads CASSMRGGHMNTEAFF. The DNA of the CDR3 is TGTGCCAGTAGTATGAGGGGGGGGCATATGAACACTGAAGCTTTCTTT.

This clone occurred a few times. Distinct nucleotide sequences in the sample also encode this CDR3. The CDR3 bases are TGCGCCAGCAGCTTGGTGGGGCAGGGCAACAATGAGCAGTTCTTC. It is translated as CASSLVGQGNNEQFF. This chain connects TRBV5-1 to TRBJ2-1; a possible D gene is TRBD1 (5 bases). The germline V gene encodes CDR1 SGHRS and CDR2 YFSETQ. The ends were cut back, 0 bases at V and 5 bases at J, with 12 bases in the middle. The CDR3 consists of 15 residues. Filled out from reference TRBV5-1 and TRBJ2-1, the complete variable domain reads KAGVTQTPRYLIKTRGQQVTLSCSPISGHRSVSWYQQTPGQGLQFLFEYFSETQRNKGNFPGRFSGRQFSNSRSEMNVSTLELGDSALYLCASSLVGQGNNEQFFGPGTRLTVL.

In the case of this clone: Additional DNA sequences in this sample encode the identical CDR3. The genes are TRBV6-5 and TRBJ1-5; the D is unclear. Germline-derived CDR1 and CDR2 are MNHEY and SVGAGI. CDR3 length: 14 amino acids. The ends were cut back, 2 bases at V and 3 bases at J, with 8 bases in the middle. The CDR3 DNA reads TGTGCCAGCAGTTACGGCAGGTCCAATCAGCCCCAGCATTTT. Translation: CASSYGRSNQPQHF.

This chain connects TRBV13 to TRBJ1-2; 7 bases are a match to TRBD1. CDR3 length equals 14 residues. CDR1 is PRHDT and CDR2 is FYEKMQ in the germline V gene (reference sequence). The trim removed 6 bases at V and 2 bases at J, leaving 6 bases unmatched. The CDR3 DNA is TGTGCCAGCAGGATGGCGGGACAGAACTATGGCTACACCTTC. This translates into CASRMAGQNYGYTF.

V is TRBV7-9 and J is TRBJ1-2; D is unclear. This CDR3 has 16 residues. V was clipped by 1 base and J by 4 bases, with 16 bases between them. The germline CDR1 and CDR2 sequences are SEHNR and FQNEAQ (reference sequence). The CDR3 sequence is CASSLVGRDSIYGYTF. DNA of the CDR3: TGTGCCAGCAGCTTAGTTGGCCGGGATTCCATCTATGGCTACACCTTC.

The V call is TRBV9, the J call TRBJ2-7, with D tentatively TRBD1 (6 bases). The CDR3 loop spans 15 amino acids. V dropped 4 bases and J dropped 3 bases, with 17 bases sitting between them. The germline V gene has CDR1 SGDLS and CDR2 YYNGEE. The CDR3 protein is CASSPTGQSLYEQYF. The CDR3 nucleotides are TGTGCCAGCAGCCCGACCGGACAGAGCCTCTACGAGCAGTACTTC.

The chain is built from TRBV10-2 and TRBJ2-3; possible D gene TRBD2, 6 bases. CDR3 length: 13 residues. The V end was cut by 0 bases, the J end by 6 bases, with 7 bases between. CDR1 is WSHSY and CDR2 is SAAADI in the germline V gene. CDR3 protein: CASSESRGDTQYF. The CDR3 bases are TGCGCCAGCAGTGAGTCCCGGGGGGATACGCAGTATTTT.

The chain joins TRBV19 to TRBJ1-1; D unclear. The germline gives CDR1 LNHDA, CDR2 SQIVND (reference sequence). CDR3 length: 15 amino acids. Trimming took 5 bases from V and 2 from J, leaving 15 bases between them. The CDR3 reads CASSSVRQANTEAFF. CDR3 DNA sequence: TGTGCCAGTAGTTCCGTTAGACAAGCAAACACTGAAGCTTTCTTT.